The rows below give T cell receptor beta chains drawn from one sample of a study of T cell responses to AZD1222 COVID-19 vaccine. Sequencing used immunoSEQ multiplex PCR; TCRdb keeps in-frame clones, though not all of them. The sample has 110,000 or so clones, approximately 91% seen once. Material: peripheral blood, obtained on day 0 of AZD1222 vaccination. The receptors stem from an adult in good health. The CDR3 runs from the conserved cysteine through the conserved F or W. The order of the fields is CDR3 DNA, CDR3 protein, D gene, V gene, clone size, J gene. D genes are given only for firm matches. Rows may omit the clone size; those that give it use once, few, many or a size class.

CDR3nt: TGTGCCAGCAGTTACAGGGTAGGGCTCAGGTACCCCTACAATGAGCAGTTCTTC
CDR3aa: CASSYRVGLRYPYNEQFF
d_gene: -
v_gene: TRBV6-2/TRBV6-3
abundance: -
j_gene: TRBJ2-1

CDR3nt: TGTGCCACCAGTGATCCGGTCTCGGGTGAAGCTTTCTTT
CDR3aa: CATSDPVSGEAFF
d_gene: -
v_gene: TRBV24-1
abundance: -
j_gene: TRBJ1-1

CDR3nt: TGTGCCAGCAGCTTAGGCGGGACTAGCGGGGCAAGCTCCTACGAGCAGTACTTC
CDR3aa: CASSLGGTSGASSYEQYF
d_gene: TRBD2
v_gene: TRBV7-9
abundance: -
j_gene: TRBJ2-7

CDR3nt: TGTGCCAGCAGTGACCCGGGACTAGCCCTAGCCAAAAACATTCAGTACTTC
CDR3aa: CASSDPGLALAKNIQYF
d_gene: TRBD2
v_gene: TRBV2
abundance: -
j_gene: TRBJ2-4

CDR3nt: TGTGCCAGCAGCAGGACCCCCGCCGATACGCAGTATTTT
CDR3aa: CASSRTPADTQYF
d_gene: -
v_gene: TRBV9
abundance: -
j_gene: TRBJ2-3

CDR3nt: TGTGCCAGCAGACGGACTAGCGGCGTGGATGAGCAGTTCTTC
CDR3aa: CASRRTSGVDEQFF
d_gene: TRBD2
v_gene: TRBV11-1
abundance: -
j_gene: TRBJ2-1

CDR3nt: TGTGCCACCTCCGGGGCGGGGGCCAACAATGAGCAGTTCTTC
CDR3aa: CATSGAGANNEQFF
d_gene: -
v_gene: TRBV24-1
abundance: -
j_gene: TRBJ2-1

CDR3nt: TGTGCCAGCAGCTTCGACAGGGTAGGGAACACTGAAGCTTTCTTT
CDR3aa: CASSFDRVGNTEAFF
d_gene: TRBD1
v_gene: TRBV11-2
abundance: -
j_gene: TRBJ1-1

CDR3nt: TGCGCCAGCAGCCAGGGACAGGGGGCGAGTTCACCCCTCCACTTT
CDR3aa: CASSQGQGASSPLHF
d_gene: TRBD1
v_gene: TRBV5-1
abundance: -
j_gene: TRBJ1-6

CDR3nt: TGTGCCAGCAGCCCGGGACAGAGCTCCTACAATGAGCAGTTCTTC
CDR3aa: CASSPGQSSYNEQFF
d_gene: TRBD1
v_gene: TRBV3-1/TRBV3-2
abundance: -
j_gene: TRBJ2-1

CDR3nt: TGTGCCAGCAGTGAAGCAGCGGGAGTGTGGAATGAGCAGTTCTTC
CDR3aa: CASSEAAGVWNEQFF
d_gene: TRBD2
v_gene: TRBV2
abundance: -
j_gene: TRBJ2-1

CDR3nt: TGTGCCAGTAGTAGGGGTTACCAGAACACTGAAGCTTTCTTT
CDR3aa: CASSRGYQNTEAFF
d_gene: -
v_gene: TRBV19
abundance: -
j_gene: TRBJ1-1

CDR3nt: TGTGCCAGTAGCCCCCAACTAGCGGGAACGTACAATGAGCAGTTCTTC
CDR3aa: CASSPQLAGTYNEQFF
d_gene: TRBD2
v_gene: TRBV19
abundance: -
j_gene: TRBJ2-1

CDR3nt: TGTGCCAGCAGCTACGGGGATAGCCCGTCCACCGGGGAGCTGTTTTTT
CDR3aa: CASSYGDSPSTGELFF
d_gene: -
v_gene: TRBV4-2
abundance: -
j_gene: TRBJ2-2

CDR3nt: TGTGCCAGCAGCTTGCGGCCACGGGGGGGACCCGACACCGGGGAGCTGTTTTTT
CDR3aa: CASSLRPRGGPDTGELFF
d_gene: TRBD2
v_gene: TRBV11-2
abundance: -
j_gene: TRBJ2-2

CDR3nt: TGCGCCAGCAGCCAAGCACTTACAGGATCTGGGGCCAACGTCCTGACTTTC
CDR3aa: CASSQALTGSGANVLTF
d_gene: -
v_gene: TRBV4-3
abundance: once
j_gene: TRBJ2-6

CDR3nt: TGTGCCAGCAGCCTCTCTAGGTCCACGGAAGCTTTCTTT
CDR3aa: CASSLSRSTEAFF
d_gene: -
v_gene: TRBV6-5
abundance: -
j_gene: TRBJ1-1

CDR3nt: TGCGCCAGCAGTATGACTAGCGGTTTGACAGATACGCAGTATTTT
CDR3aa: CASSMTSGLTDTQYF
d_gene: TRBD2
v_gene: TRBV5-1
abundance: -
j_gene: TRBJ2-3

CDR3nt: TGTGCCTGTCTCACGGGTAGCGGGATGAACACCGGGGAGCTGTTTTTT
CDR3aa: CACLTGSGMNTGELFF
d_gene: TRBD2
v_gene: TRBV30
abundance: -
j_gene: TRBJ2-2

CDR3nt: TGTGCCTCTACAGGGGGCTTTACTGAAGCTTTCTTT
CDR3aa: CASTGGFTEAFF
d_gene: TRBD1
v_gene: TRBV30
abundance: -
j_gene: TRBJ1-1

CDR3nt: TGCAGCGCCTTTGACAGGGTAGTTGAAAAACTGTTTTTT
CDR3aa: CSAFDRVVEKLFF
d_gene: TRBD1
v_gene: TRBV29-1
abundance: -
j_gene: TRBJ1-4

CDR3nt: TGTGCCAGCAGCTTACGCGGTTTTGTCACAGATACGCAGTATTTT
CDR3aa: CASSLRGFVTDTQYF
d_gene: -
v_gene: TRBV5-8
abundance: -
j_gene: TRBJ2-3

CDR3nt: TGTGCCTGGAATTGGGGGGCCGGGGAGCTGTTTTTT
CDR3aa: CAWNWGAGELFF
d_gene: -
v_gene: TRBV30
abundance: -
j_gene: TRBJ2-2

CDR3nt: TGTGCCAGTAGTATATCCCATTTGAACACTGAAGCTTTCTTT
CDR3aa: CASSISHLNTEAFF
d_gene: -
v_gene: TRBV19
abundance: -
j_gene: TRBJ1-1

CDR3nt: TGTGCCAGCAGCTTAGGTAGTGTTGGGTACAGCGACAATGAGCAGTTCTTC
CDR3aa: CASSLGSVGYSDNEQFF
d_gene: -
v_gene: TRBV11-2
abundance: once
j_gene: TRBJ2-1

CDR3nt: TGTGCCAGCAGCTCGGGACAGGGAAGCAATCAGCCCCAGCATTTT
CDR3aa: CASSSGQGSNQPQHF
d_gene: TRBD1
v_gene: TRBV5-8
abundance: -
j_gene: TRBJ1-5

CDR3nt: TGTGCCTGGAGTGCCCAAAGTGACACTGAAGCTTTCTTT
CDR3aa: CAWSAQSDTEAFF
d_gene: -
v_gene: TRBV30
abundance: -
j_gene: TRBJ1-1

CDR3nt: TGTGCCAGCAGCTTATCCTTCGGGGTGGGCTATGGCTACACCTTC
CDR3aa: CASSLSFGVGYGYTF
d_gene: -
v_gene: TRBV6-5
abundance: -
j_gene: TRBJ1-2